This entry features one T cell receptor (beta chain) sequence. Assay used: immunoSEQ multiplex PCR; TCRdb lists only in-frame clones, some missing. The sample has about 140,000 clones; roughly 88% are singletons. The sample is drawn from a study of blood T cell repertoires in COVID-19. Study-level background: Samples of COVID-19 (acute and convalescent) were obtained from the United States, Italy and Spain.

This clonotype was sampled from a man aged 65-85 years who had been exposed to COVID-19. The sample comprised PBMCs or T cells enriched from blood (not recorded which).

Here the CDR3 DNA reads TGCAGCGCATCACAGACAGGTAACACTGAAGCTTTCTTT. Protein sequence: CSASQTGNTEAFF. The chain combines TRBV29-1 with TRBJ1-1; D possibly corresponds to TRBD1 (6 bases). The V gene lost 7 bases and the J gene lost 2 bases, with 14 bases spanning the gap. CDR1 and CDR2 (germline): SQVTM, ANQGSEA. This CDR3 spans 13 amino acids.